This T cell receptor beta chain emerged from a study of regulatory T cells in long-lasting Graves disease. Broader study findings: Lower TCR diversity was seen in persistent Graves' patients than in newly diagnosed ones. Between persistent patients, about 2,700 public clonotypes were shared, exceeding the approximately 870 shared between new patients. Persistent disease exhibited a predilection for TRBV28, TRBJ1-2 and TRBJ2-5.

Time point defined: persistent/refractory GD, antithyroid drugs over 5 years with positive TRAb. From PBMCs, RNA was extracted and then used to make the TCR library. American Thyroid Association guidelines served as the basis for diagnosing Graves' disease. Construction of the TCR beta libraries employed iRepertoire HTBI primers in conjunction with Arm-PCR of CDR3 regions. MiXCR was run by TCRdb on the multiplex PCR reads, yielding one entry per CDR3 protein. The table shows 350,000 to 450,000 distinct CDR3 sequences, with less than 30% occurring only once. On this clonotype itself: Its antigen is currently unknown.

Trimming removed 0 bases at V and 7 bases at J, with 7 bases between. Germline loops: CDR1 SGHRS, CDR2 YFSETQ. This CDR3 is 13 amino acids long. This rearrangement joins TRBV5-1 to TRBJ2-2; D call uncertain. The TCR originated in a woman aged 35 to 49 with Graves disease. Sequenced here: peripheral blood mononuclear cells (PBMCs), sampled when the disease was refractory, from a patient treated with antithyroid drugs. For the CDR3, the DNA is TGCGCCAGCAGCTTGGGGGGTTTCGGGGAGCTGTTTTTT. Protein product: CASSLGGFGELFF.